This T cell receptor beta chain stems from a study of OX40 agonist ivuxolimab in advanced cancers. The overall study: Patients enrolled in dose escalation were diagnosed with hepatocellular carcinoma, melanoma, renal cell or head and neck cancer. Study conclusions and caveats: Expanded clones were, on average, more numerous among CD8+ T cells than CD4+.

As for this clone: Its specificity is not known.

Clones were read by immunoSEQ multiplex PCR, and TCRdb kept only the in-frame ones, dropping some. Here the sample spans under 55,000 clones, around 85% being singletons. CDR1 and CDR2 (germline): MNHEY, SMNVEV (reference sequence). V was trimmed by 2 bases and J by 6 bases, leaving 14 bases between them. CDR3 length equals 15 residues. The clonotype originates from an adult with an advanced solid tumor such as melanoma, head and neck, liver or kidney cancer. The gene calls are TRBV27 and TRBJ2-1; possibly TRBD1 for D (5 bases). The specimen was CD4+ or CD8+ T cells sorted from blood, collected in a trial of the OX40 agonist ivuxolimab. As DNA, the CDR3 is TGTGCCAGCAGTTTAAGTGTCAGGGCGCTCAATGAGCAGTTCTTC. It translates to CASSLSVRALNEQFF.